This TCR beta chain was captured by sequencing in a study of blood T cell repertoires in COVID-19. Study-level background: Collection of acute and convalescent COVID-19 samples took place in the United States, Italy and Spain. T cells, B-cell-depleted T cells, or PBMCs supplied cDNA or gDNA.

The CDR3 totals 15 residues. Under the authors' procedure: Amplification with reference gene primers provided the estimates of nucleated cell counts. This table comes from immunoSEQ multiplex PCR, and its TCRdb copy is limited to in-frame clones, with some not included. V and J calls and clone size are as listed in that table; D and trimming were resolved from the DNA. The repertoire holds hundreds of thousands of clones, with approximately 88% as singletons. The origin of this receptor is a middle-aged woman with acute COVID-19. The sequenced material came from PBMCs or T cells enriched from blood (not recorded which). The chain has TRBV21-1 and TRBJ2-7; the D call TRBD1 from the table was never checked on the DNA. TRBV21-1 is termed a pseudogene. The CDR3 here is CASSNQGEAVNEQYV. The CDR3 nucleotides are TGTGCCAGCAGTAACCAGGGGGAGGCCGTTAACGAGCAGTACGTC.